The clone carrying this T cell receptor beta chain appeared once. Original handling: Estimated nucleated cell counts came from reference gene primer amplification. Measured with immunoSEQ multiplex PCR; TCRdb has only the in-frame clones, and not every one. That table furnishes V, J and clone size, whereas the DNA furnished D and trimming. Among around 200,000 clones, 90% were seen once, and the ten largest hold 0.6% to 0.8%. The data were taken from a study of blood T cell repertoires in COVID-19. CDR3 size: 14 residues. The germline V gene encodes CDR1 LNHDA and CDR2 SQIVND (reference sequence). The V and J ends lost 3 bases and 5 bases respectively, with 11 bases between them.

The sequenced sample consisted of peripheral blood. The chain carries TRBV19 and TRBJ1-5; D remains ambiguous. The source of this sequence is a man aged 45-65 years with acute or convalescent COVID-19. The chain's CDR3 is CASSITGLHQPQHF. The CDR3 DNA is TGTGCCAGTAGTATTACGGGGTTACATCAGCCCCAGCATTTT.